This T cell receptor (beta chain) was observed in a study of T-cell memory formation after mild COVID-19. Study background: There were largely donor-specific TCR clusters.

The CDR3 is 17 residues long. V lost 3 bases and J 0 bases, leaving 18 bases between the germline ends. Study findings and constraints: Pre-infection memory held some responding clones, suggesting pre-existing cross-reactive T cells responded. Contracting clones, day 15 to 85, had balanced CD4/CD8, and later expanders favored CD4+. Shrinking CD4+ clones resided mostly in CM and EM, and CD8+ ones in EMRA.

This clonotype was detected a few times. Its antigen is not known. Each CDR3 protein gets one entry after TCRdb re-called the 5' RACE reads with MiXCR. The table records about 130,000 distinct CDR3 sequences, 15% to 20% of them present only once. Specimen: PBMCs or a T cell subset sorted from them (not recorded which). This receptor was obtained from a man younger than 30 who had mild COVID-19 (a few samples of this study predate the infection). Cell type and time point are not known. The chain carries TRBV12-3 or TRBV12-4 and TRBJ2-7; D possibly matches TRBD1 or TRBD2 (5 bases each). CDR3 nucleotide sequence: TGTGCCAGCAGTTTGGGGCGATGGGGGATGAGCTCCTACGAGCAGTACTTC. Residues: CASSLGRWGMSSYEQYF.